This TCR beta chain was observed in a study of cytomegalovirus exposure and HLA in healthy donors listed by TCRdb under 2017. The study in broad terms: In an earlier analysis of approximately 640 of the donors, 276 Gb of sequence data and roughly 100 million unique TCR beta sequences from about 190 million T cells were reported. The study was designed to test whether signatures of past pathogen exposure could be identified by cataloging public T cell receptors. An early release that covered more than 550 HLA-typed donors contained about 290 gigabases of sequencing data and about 93 million unique TCR sequences. Alongside the repertoire data, information on donor age, sex, ethnicity and CMV serostatus was compiled. The number of typed donors differed by locus: 629-630 for A, B, C, DRB1 and DQB1; some 500 for DQA1; 606 for DPA1; and about 450 for DPB1. The T cell repertoires of around 670 subjects were profiled by immunosequencing and related to cytomegalovirus serostatus. Every discovery cohort repertoire had been produced on one sequencing platform. Among about 410 genotyped donors of the cohort, an average of around 220,000 unique TCR beta nucleotide sequences was sequenced per donor, of which about 20% were non-productive. In an earlier analysis of roughly 540 of the donors, high-throughput TCR beta sequencing was used to judge whether each TCR beta V gene segment behaved as functional or pseudogenic. Several DR-DQ haplotypes were handled as single units for association and clustering, since linkage in the cohort was strong. A separate validation cohort of 100 to 150 different subjects was used in addition to the 666-subject first cohort. Rather than drawing on any new phenotypic data, the later analysis identified candidate immune exposures from TCR beta sequences and the way those sequences occurred across donors. To predict cytomegalovirus infection status, the study combined high-throughput TCR immunosequencing, statistical association of individual TCRs with disease status, and machine learning. A later analysis re-examined previously published TCR beta repertoires from more than 600 donors and added high-resolution HLA genotyping to investigate patterns of TCR occurrence. HLA typing included class I and class II loci at four-digit resolution. Of the 398 genotyped donors, over 80% were placed in the genetic ancestry cluster associated with self-reported Caucasian donors. A later genetic analysis took genome-wide SNP genotypes for about 55% of the roughly 700 donors and used that subset as a discovery cohort. What the authors observed across the whole study: Compared with the roughly 700-donor mean, donors in an Asian-associated ancestry cluster had fewer N-insertions in productive TCRs, according to a later genetic analysis. The cohort was sequenced for TCR beta chains only, and without alpha or paired-chain data the features that could be detected were limited. In a later analysis, some 18,000 TCR beta sequences were associated with specific HLA alleles at a false discovery rate of 0.05. Because HLA typing was missing for some donors at each locus, association tests included only the typed subset. An earlier analysis of 587 of the donors showed that most TCR beta V segments appeared in productive rearrangements either about 90% or about 30% of the time, which broadly matched IMGT annotations. The authors suggested that the approach could potentially be generalized to other disease states and immunological phenotypes. The only immune exposure information available for the cohort was CMV serostatus. The presence/absence analyses assumed that sequencing depth was roughly uniform across donors, and that assumption may not be true. In a later analysis, several top co-occurrence clusters were reported to appear linked to parvovirus B19, influenza, CMV and Epstein-Barr virus. The 87-base-pair reads could not distinguish some IMGT-functional V segments, including TRBV6-2 and TRBV6-3, so those segments were excluded. A later genetic analysis associated a missense DCLRE1C variant with V-gene and J-gene trimming of TCR beta chains, and an independent cohort replicated the association. In both the original and validation cohorts, the classifier was reported to diagnose cytomegalovirus status with high specificity and sensitivity. Most CMV-associated TCR beta chains appeared to be HLA-restricted in a later analysis, and the HLA associations seemed to be driven largely by CMV exposure. A group of highly shared sequence variants was considered likely to be a technical artifact of the sequencing pipeline. In the study, roughly 160 TCR beta chains were listed as associated with cytomegalovirus. A further reported finding was that TCR beta sequences accurately predicted the HLA-A and HLA-B alleles for most subjects in the first cohort. While some public TCRs were present in many individuals, most TCR sequences turned up only very rarely across donors. Assigning TCR associations to individual alleles was difficult when HLA alleles, especially DR and DQ, strongly co-occurred. A few of the identified cytomegalovirus-associated TCR beta chains were confirmed in vitro to be specific for cytomegalovirus antigens. Linkage disequilibrium might explain the correlated functional status among segregating V segments, but an unknown experimental factor could not be excluded. In a later analysis, HLA-associated TCR beta chains were found to be more clonally expanded and to have lower generation probabilities than equally common non-associated chains. The earlier analysis of 587 of the donors excluded 15 to 20 rarely observed V segments, including chromosome 9 orphons, because counts were too low. A later analysis found that TCR association rates varied across HLA loci, with DRB1 alleles showing the most associated TCRs and HLA-C alleles the fewest.

Sequences SGHDT (CDR1) and YYEEEE (CDR2) are obtained from the germline V gene. Spanning cysteine to phenylalanine, the CDR3 consists of 13 amino acids. Only the CDR3 DNA is retained, 39 bases long and in frame from the first base. V and J are truncated by 1 base and 5 bases respectively, leaving an intervening sequence of 10 bases. Receptors were amplified or captured by the immunoSEQ multiplex PCR assay. For the multiplex PCR, a mixture combining 60 forward primers for TCR Vbeta segments and 13 reverse primers for TCR Jbeta segments was used. The CDR3 region of rearranged TCR beta genes was amplified from genomic DNA with a multiplex PCR assay. The Illumina HiSeq System was used to sequence the amplified TCR beta libraries as 87-base-pair reads. The study's processing was this. A later analysis counted about 80 million unique TCR beta chains across the 640 or so repertoires, and around 9.9 million of these chains were shared by at least two donors. Raw reads were error-corrected and collapsed into unique sequences with a nearest-neighbor algorithm that merged closely related sequences to remove PCR and sequencing errors. V, D and J gene segments were assigned by aligning CDR3 sequences to IMGT reference sequences. Each retained sequence needed at least a six-nucleotide match to both a V gene segment and a J gene segment. Rearrangements were classified as productive when the CDR3 lacked stop codons and remained in frame with V and J, and all other rearrangements were classified as non-productive. Following IMGT convention, CDR3 was defined as the stretch from the second conserved V-encoded cysteine to the conserved J-encoded phenylalanine. The earlier analysis of 587 of the donors excluded sequences that lacked an unambiguous match to a single V gene segment. An earlier analysis of around 600 of the donors classified V segments as functional when productive rearrangements were above 56.7% and as segregating when the standard deviation between donors was above 5%. To diagnose cytomegalovirus status from the catalog of TCR beta chain sequences, a statistical classification framework was built. V and J gene assignment, in a later analysis, came from comparing TCR nucleotide sequences with IMGT/GENE-DB human TR gene sequences. A later analysis assigned CDR3 sequences and most-parsimonious VDJ recombination scenarios with the TCRdist pipeline. In a later analysis, every TCR beta chain was defined by the combination of its CDR3 amino acid sequence and its V-gene family, and reads without a unique V-gene family were dropped. To address suspected cross-contamination and a sequencing artifact, a later analysis removed approximately 590 highly shared, low-generation-probability nucleotide sequences. A later analysis calculated a clonal expansion index for each public chain from normalized within-repertoire ranks of inferred template counts. In a later analysis, generation probabilities were computed with a VDJ recombination model fitted to out-of-frame rearrangements, and the resulting probabilities were checked against IGoR. In a later analysis, hypergeometric tests were used to score TCR-TCR, TCR-HLA and TCR-CMV co-occurrence, with a repertoire-size bias correction applied to TCR pairs. False discovery rates were estimated in a later analysis by permuting HLA or CMV assignments 20 times. In a later analysis, co-occurring TCRs were grouped with DBSCAN, and TCRdist sequence similarity was added when clustering was performed within HLA-allele-positive subsets. For co-occurrence clustering, repertoires with fewer than 30,000 or more than 120,000 public chains were excluded, along with 4 to 6 repertoires with anomalous nucleotide sharing. Sourced from immuneACCESS, this table was stored by TCRdb with only in-frame sequences that have V and J called. A share of the clones is absent; for the studies checked, an unresolved V gene accounts for under half, and the remainder has no known explanation. The V and J calls and clone size were taken over from that table, and D and trimming were inferred from the DNA. Here the sample has approximately 110,000 clones; approximately 80% occur a single time. The ten largest clones add up to just under 2% of the sample.

The cohort consisted of 666 healthy bone marrow donors. Cohort members were all nominally healthy when sampled, although unrecorded immune exposures were likely present. The donor tested CMV seronegative and was one of the 352 seronegative cohort members. Each donor provided a peripheral blood sample, and peripheral blood mononuclear cells were used for TCR beta sequencing. Genomic DNA was extracted from the blood cell samples with the Qiagen DNeasy Blood Extraction Kit. On this clone: Its antigen remains undetermined. Per-base quality was not reported, and no clone a single base away is much larger than it.

Recombination linked TRBV5-6 to TRBJ2-7; too little of a D gene remains to name it. This receptor was taken from a man between 50 and 59 years old in good health and CMV-seronegative. Specimen: PBMCs. The CDR3 loop reads CASSLFGAHEQYF. The DNA is TGTGCCAGCAGCTTGTTCGGAGCGCACGAGCAGTACTTC.